Reported below is one TCR beta chain. A few counts support this clonotype. Its antigen is not yet known. No much larger clone is present one base from it, and per-base qualities are unavailable. In light of the paper, this sample's treatment or condition label describes: allogeneic hematopoietic cell transplantation with graft depleted of TCRalphabeta T cells and CD19 B cells. The children who served as transplant recipients had been given grafts of TCRalphabeta/CD19-depleted allogeneic hematopoietic cells. The sample comes from a study of T-cell reconstitution after alpha-beta-depleted transplantation in children listed by TCRdb under 2016. Concerning the study at large: T-cell immune reconstitution after TCRalphabeta/CD19-depleted allogeneic hematopoietic cell transplantation in children was quantitatively tracked in the study by means of TCR repertoire profiling.

Library prep was done by PCR. The sequencer was an Illumina HiSeq 2500. TCR library preparation used molecular barcoding, with unique molecular identifiers applied to normalize quantification of the TCRbeta repertoire. The public reads were reprocessed in TCRdb via fastp at Q25 and MiXCR, keeping in-frame beta chains. Each CDR3 protein gets just one entry, which takes the most common genes and DNA from the rows behind it. The sample data list 250,000 to 300,000 distinct CDR3 sequences, and around 7.1% of these were observed just once. The ten largest clones capture approximately 9.6% of the sample. General conclusions and limits of the study: Over the following months the frequencies of hyperexpanded clones went down, and after one year T-cell counts and TCRbeta diversity were mostly credited to newly produced T cells. About two months after transplant, the apparently early recovery of alphabetaT-cell counts reportedly depended on just several hundred clones that had expanded rapidly and came from non-depleted graft cells. In some patients, the high TCRbeta diversity seen at day 60 was put down to recipient T cells and intrathymic progenitors that had survived conditioning.

The CDR3 spans 17 residues, from the cysteine through the phenylalanine. Just the 51-base CDR3 DNA is kept, in frame starting at base 1. Based on the germline V gene, the CDR1 and CDR2 sequences are LGHNA and YSLEER. The germline V and J ends show losses of 0 bases and 6 bases respectively, and no gene match explains 11 bases of the junction. Specimen: peripheral blood, collected 360 days after TCRalphabeta/CD19-depleted stem cell transplant. This sequence uses TRBV4-3 and TRBJ2-1; TRBD2 agrees with 7 junctional bases. This TCR came from a female patient aged 2-9 years who had a stem cell transplant for Fanconi anemia, so the T cells may come from the graft donor. The nucleotides read TGCGCCAGCAGCCAAGAGGCGCTCCGGGAGGACCGCAATGAGCAGTTCTTC. Protein translation: CASSQEALREDRNEQFF.